This T cell receptor (beta chain) was recorded in a study of blood T cell repertoires in COVID-19 (dated by TCRdb to 2020 to 2021). General notes on the study: Samples from collaborators originated in the United States, Italy and Spain and spanned both the acute and convalescent phases of COVID-19. Subjects who had been exposed to COVID-19, were actively infected with it, or had recovered from it provided the deeply sampled blood TCRbeta repertoires that made up the dataset. The samples were drawn from the first 160 participants of the ongoing ImmuneRACE study and from 950 to 1,500 subjects provided by 6 global collaborators. The repertoires were released in a freely available public database meant as a resource for research on the immune response to SARS-CoV-2. The material from the prospective study consisted of cDNA or gDNA derived from T cells, B-cell-depleted T cells, or PBMCs. Where available, HLA class I and class II types were obtained from metadata supplied by the sample provider rather than from assay-based typing. Nearly every sample came with metadata listing a de-identified subject ID, COVID-19 status, age in years and sex.

Each collaborating institution followed its own protocols to collect whole blood in K2EDTA tubes. For TCRbeta analysis, collaborator samples were shipped as frozen whole blood, as isolated PBMCs, or as DNA extracted from either sample type. TCRbeta CDR3 regions were amplified from genomic DNA using the immunoSEQ Assay, a bias-controlled multiplex PCR. The authors' pipeline ran thus. The number of nucleated cells in each sample was estimated by amplification of reference gene primers within the assay. Sequence reads were collapsed and filtered to measure the absolute abundance of every unique TCRbeta CDR3 rearrangement. For each sample, productive Simpson clonality was calculated as the square root of Simpson's diversity index over productive rearrangements. Entries here come from immuneACCESS through TCRdb and include only in-frame sequences with V and J called. Some clones fail to appear in such tables; in the studies checked, an unresolved V gene covers under half of the shortfall, and the cause of the remainder is unknown. V, J and clone size derive from that table, while D and trimming were established from the DNA sequence. The sample table shows 93,000 or so clones, and about 90% are seen once. The top ten clones comprise 5% to 7.5% of the sample.

To note about this clone: What this receptor recognizes is not known. No base-level quality is on record; no much larger clone is a single base apart.

Taken from cysteine to phenylalanine, the CDR3 has 16 residues. CDR3 DNA is the only sequence kept; it has 48 bases, read in frame from the first base. V and J are truncated by 6 bases and 0 bases respectively, leaving an intervening sequence of 12 bases. CDR1 LNHDA and CDR2 SQIVND are derived from the germline V gene (reference sequence). The research as a whole found: The quantity of clinical and demographic metadata differed by source and by participant and was supplied without curation.

The source material was peripheral blood. The source is a human donor in a cohort sampled during active COVID-19. Recombination connected TRBV19 to TRBJ1-6; a confident D gene designation cannot be given. The CDR3 has the sequence CASRYYSSSYNSPLHF. The nucleotide sequence is TGTGCCAGTAGATACTACTCCAGCTCCTATAATTCACCCCTCCACTTT.